What follows is one T cell receptor beta chain and its context. Its target is unknown. The V gene lost 5 bases and the J gene lost 4 bases, with 13 bases spanning the gap. The CDR3 consists of 14 residues. CDR1 and CDR2 (germline): SEHNR, FQNEAQ (reference sequence). Repertoires were generated with immunoSEQ multiplex PCR, while TCRdb's copy carries only in-frame clones and drops some. This sample yields more than 600,000 clones, of which about 91% are seen a single time; 24% belongs to the top ten. These data come from a study of shared clonotypes between healthy human individuals. Regarding the study as a whole: Clonotypes not shared had lower generation probabilities than those common to all four donors.

The naive CD8 population came from CD45RO-negative cells selected for CCR7, without terminally differentiated effector memory CD45RA+ cells. The clonotype was recovered from a man aged 30 to 45 in good health. The chain links TRBV7-9 to TRBJ2-3; D gene uncertain. The sequenced material came from naive CD8+ T cells sorted from blood. The CDR3 DNA follows: TGTGCCAGCAGCCCCCCCCGGATTGCAGATACGCAGTATTTT. Protein: CASSPPRIADTQYF.